This is a list of T cell receptor beta chains from one sample in a study of cytomegalovirus exposure and HLA in healthy donors. The table came from immunoSEQ multiplex PCR; TCRdb's copy has only in-frame clones and leaves some out. The repertoire table contains about 170,000 clones. The sequenced sample consisted of PBMCs. Receptor source: a woman aged 18-29 years in good health and CMV-seropositive. Both conserved end residues are part of each CDR3. The order of the fields is CDR3 DNA, CDR3 protein, J gene, D gene, V gene. D genes are given only for firm matches.

TGTGCCAGCAGCCGCGGGACTAGCGGGAGTTACGAGCAGTACTTC | CASSRGTSGSYEQYF | TRBJ2-7 | TRBD2 | TRBV5-4
TGTGCCAGCAGTGAAATAGTGGATACGCAGTATTTT | CASSEIVDTQYF | TRBJ2-3 | . | TRBV6-1
TGTGCCAGCAGCTTGGGGACAGGGACTGGAAACACCATATATTTT | CASSLGTGTGNTIYF | TRBJ1-3 | TRBD1 | TRBV5-4
TGTGCCAGCAGCTATCGAACCCTCGAGGAAGAGACCCAGTACTTC | CASSYRTLEEETQYF | TRBJ2-5 | . | TRBV11-1
TGTGCCAGCAGTTTTTCGGGGGGGGCCTTAAATGAGCAGTTCTTC | CASSFSGGALNEQFF | TRBJ2-1 | TRBD2 | TRBV27
TGTGCCAGCAGCTTAAATCCCGGTTACTCCTACGAGCAGTACTTC | CASSLNPGYSYEQYF | TRBJ2-7 | . | TRBV7-3
TGCAGCGTTCCGCAGGGGGCGAAAGCTTTCTTT | CSVPQGAKAFF | TRBJ1-1 | TRBD1 | TRBV29-1
TGTGCCTGGAGTGTACTGTCCCGATCTCAGCCCCAGCATTTT | CAWSVLSRSQPQHF | TRBJ1-5 | . | TRBV30
TGTGCCAGCAGCAGCTTGGGGGGACTTAACTATGGCTACACCTTC | CASSSLGGLNYGYTF | TRBJ1-2 | . | TRBV7-6
TGCGCCAGCAGCCAAGATGGGTCTTTCGACTATGAGCAGTTCTTC | CASSQDGSFDYEQFF | TRBJ2-1 | . | TRBV4-1
TGTGCCAGCATACGAGCGGGAGTCGGAGAGCAGTACTTC | CASIRAGVGEQYF | TRBJ2-7 | TRBD2 | TRBV2
TGTGCCAGCAGCTTGATTGCGGGAGTATCCGGGGAGCTGTTTTTT | CASSLIAGVSGELFF | TRBJ2-2 | TRBD2 | TRBV5-5
TGTGCCTCTCGGACAGGGGAAAAAGGAAAACTGTTTTTT | CASRTGEKGKLFF | TRBJ1-4 | TRBD1 | TRBV7-9